This T cell receptor beta chain was captured in a study of blood T cell repertoires in COVID-19. Study-wide background: Samples of COVID-19 (acute and convalescent) were obtained from the United States, Italy and Spain.

In the study's own analysis: Amplification of reference gene primers was used by the study to estimate nucleated cell counts. TCRdb's copy holds only in-frame clones and misses some; the assay was immunoSEQ multiplex PCR. The DNA was the basis for D and trimming; V, J and clone size are from that table. This table holds more than 300,000 clones, over 90% found once. The cohort comprised adults aged roughly 18 to 95 years residing in approximately 22 US areas. Each exposed participant met a COVID-19 case in the 2 weeks preceding study entry. This TCR derives from a woman in her twenties or thirties who had been exposed to COVID-19. The sample consisted of PBMCs or T cells enriched from blood (not recorded which).

The CDR3 region is CASGTGPIYGYTF. Written as DNA, the CDR3 is TGTGCCAGCGGGACAGGGCCGATTTATGGCTACACCTTC. The chain recombines TRBV7-6 with TRBJ1-2; 9 positions match TRBD1. In germline, CDR1 is SGHVS, CDR2 FNYEAQ. The V segment lost 8 bases and the J segment 5 bases; nucleotides outside the gene matches: 6. This CDR3 comprises 13 residues.